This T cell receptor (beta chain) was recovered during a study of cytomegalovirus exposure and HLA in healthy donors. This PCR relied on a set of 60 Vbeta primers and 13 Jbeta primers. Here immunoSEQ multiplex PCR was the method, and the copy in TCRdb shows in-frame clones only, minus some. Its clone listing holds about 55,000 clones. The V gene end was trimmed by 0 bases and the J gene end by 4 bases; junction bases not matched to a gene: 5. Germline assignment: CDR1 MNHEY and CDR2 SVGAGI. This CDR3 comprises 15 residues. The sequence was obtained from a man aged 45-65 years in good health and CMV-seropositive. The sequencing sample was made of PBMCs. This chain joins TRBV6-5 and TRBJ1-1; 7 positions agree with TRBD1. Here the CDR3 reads CASSYSTGPGTEAFF. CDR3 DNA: TGTGCCAGCAGTTACTCGACAGGGCCCGGCACTGAAGCTTTCTTT.